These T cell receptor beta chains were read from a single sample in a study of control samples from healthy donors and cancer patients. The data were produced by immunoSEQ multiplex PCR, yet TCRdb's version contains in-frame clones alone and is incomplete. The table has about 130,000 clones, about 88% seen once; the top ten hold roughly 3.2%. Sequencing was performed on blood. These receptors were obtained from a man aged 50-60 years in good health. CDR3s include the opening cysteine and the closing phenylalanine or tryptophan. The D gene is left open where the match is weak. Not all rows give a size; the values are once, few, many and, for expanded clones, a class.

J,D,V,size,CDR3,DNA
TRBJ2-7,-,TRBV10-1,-,CASSEGQAGFYEQYF,TGCGCCAGCAGTGAGGGGCAGGCTGGCTTTTACGAGCAGTACTTC
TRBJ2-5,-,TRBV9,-,CASSVAPGSETQYF,TGTGCCAGCAGCGTAGCCCCAGGTAGCGAGACCCAGTACTTC
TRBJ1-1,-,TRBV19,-,CASSILEMNTEAFF,TGTGCCAGTAGTATCTTGGAGATGAACACTGAAGCTTTCTTT
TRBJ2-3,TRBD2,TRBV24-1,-,CATQAGTSGGVDTQYF,TGTGCCACCCAAGCAGGGACTAGCGGGGGTGTGGATACGCAGTATTTT
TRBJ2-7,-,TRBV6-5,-,CASSLPGNLYEQYF,TGTGCCAGCAGTCTCCCGGGGAACCTCTACGAGCAGTACTTC
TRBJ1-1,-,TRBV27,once,CASSLRSGRGGTEAFF,TGTGCCAGCAGTTTACGATCTGGCAGGGGTGGCACTGAAGCTTTCTTT
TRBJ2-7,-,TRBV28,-,CASSLLLSAHEQYF,TGTGCCAGCAGTTTACTCTTATCGGCTCACGAGCAGTACTTC
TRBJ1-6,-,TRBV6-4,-,CASSTPGRGVSPLHF,TGTGCCAGCAGCACTCCGGGACGGGGAGTTTCACCCCTCCACTTT
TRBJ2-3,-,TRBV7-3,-,CASSSGLRTVTDTQYF,TGTGCCAGCAGCTCTGGACTGCGGACTGTCACAGATACGCAGTATTTT
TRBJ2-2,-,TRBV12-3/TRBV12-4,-,CASKTGNTGELFF,TGTGCCAGCAAAACAGGGAACACCGGGGAGCTGTTTTTT
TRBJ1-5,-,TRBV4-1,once,CASSQVGRKGAQHF,TGCGCCAGCAGCCAAGTGGGCAGGAAGGGGGCCCAGCATTTT
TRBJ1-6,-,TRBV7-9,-,CASSLQQAINSPLHF,TGTGCCAGCAGCTTACAACAGGCGATTAATTCACCCCTCCACTTT
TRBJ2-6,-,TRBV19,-,CASSIDLGGLLSGANVLTF,TGTGCCAGTAGTATAGACCTGGGGGGCTTGCTTTCTGGGGCCAACGTCCTGACTTTC
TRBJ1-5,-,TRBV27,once,CASSLKGNNQPQHF,TGTGCCAGCAGTTTAAAGGGGAACAATCAGCCCCAGCATTTT
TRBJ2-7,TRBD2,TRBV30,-,CAWREGTSGEPYEQYF,TGTGCCTGGAGGGAAGGGACTAGCGGGGAACCCTACGAGCAGTACTTC
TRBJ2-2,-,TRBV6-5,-,CASSYGGAVGTGELFF,TGTGCCAGCAGTTACGGGGGGGCGGTCGGCACCGGGGAGCTGTTTTTT
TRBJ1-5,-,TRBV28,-,CASSLNGQSHQPQHF,TGTGCCAGCAGTTTAAATGGACAGTCCCATCAGCCCCAGCATTTT
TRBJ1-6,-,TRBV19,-,CASSNRQYNSPLHF,TGTGCCAGTAGTAACAGACAGTATAATTCACCCCTCCACTTT
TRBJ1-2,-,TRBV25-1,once,CASSPVTAFYGYTF,TGTGCCAGCAGCCCAGTGACAGCTTTCTATGGCTACACCTTC
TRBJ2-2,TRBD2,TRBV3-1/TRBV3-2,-,CASSPWTRGYGELFF,TGTGCCAGCAGCCCATGGACTAGAGGATACGGGGAGCTGTTTTTT
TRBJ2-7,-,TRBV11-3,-,CASSLVPVTYEQYF,TGTGCCAGCAGCTTAGTCCCAGTAACCTACGAGCAGTACTTC
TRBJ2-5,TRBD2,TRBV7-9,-,CASSSPGLRQETQYF,TGTGCCAGCAGCTCGCCGGGACTACGACAAGAGACCCAGTACTTC
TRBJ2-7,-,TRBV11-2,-,CASSLGGGSQYEQYF,TGTGCCAGCAGCTTAGGAGGAGGCAGTCAATACGAGCAGTACTTC
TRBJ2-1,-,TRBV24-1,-,CATSDGKGYYNEQFF,TGTGCCACCAGTGACGGAAAGGGGTACTACAATGAGCAGTTCTTC
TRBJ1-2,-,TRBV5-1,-,CASSIDRSYGYTF,TGCGCCAGCTCCATTGACAGATCTTATGGCTACACCTTC
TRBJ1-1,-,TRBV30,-,CAWRSHSGTEAFF,TGTGCCTGGAGATCGCACTCGGGAACTGAAGCTTTCTTT
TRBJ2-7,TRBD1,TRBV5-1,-,CASSFGQVAYEQYF,TGCGCCAGCAGCTTCGGACAGGTGGCCTACGAGCAGTACTTC
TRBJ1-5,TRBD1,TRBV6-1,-,CASSAGQGRSYIGNQPQHF,TGTGCCAGCAGTGCGGGACAGGGGAGATCATACATAGGCAATCAGCCCCAGCATTTT
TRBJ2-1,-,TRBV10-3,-,CAISEWAPHEQFF,TGTGCCATCAGTGAGTGGGCCCCCCATGAGCAGTTCTTC
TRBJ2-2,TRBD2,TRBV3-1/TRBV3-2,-,CASSQPGLAGGESGELFF,TGTGCCAGCAGCCAACCCGGACTAGCGGGGGGCGAGTCCGGGGAGCTGTTTTTT
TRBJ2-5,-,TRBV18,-,CASSSDMGETQYF,TGTGCCAGCTCATCGGACATGGGGGAGACCCAGTACTTC
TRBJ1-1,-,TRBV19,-,CASTSVAVRVNTEAFF,-
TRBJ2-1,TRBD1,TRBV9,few,CASSVGDSYNEQFF,TGTGCCAGCAGCGTAGGGGACAGCTACAATGAGCAGTTCTTC
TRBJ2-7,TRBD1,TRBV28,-,CASSLGQGGYEQYF,TGTGCCAGCAGTTTGGGACAGGGCGGCTACGAGCAGTACTTC
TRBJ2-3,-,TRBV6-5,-,CASSYSSGSPSDTQYF,TGTGCCAGCAGTTACTCGTCCGGGAGCCCCTCGGATACGCAGTATTTT
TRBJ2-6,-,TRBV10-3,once,CAISPTGGANVLTF,TGTGCCATCAGCCCAACCGGTGGGGCCAACGTCCTGACTTTC
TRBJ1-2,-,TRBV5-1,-,CASSPGSPTQQSYGYTF,TGCGCCAGCAGCCCGGGTTCCCCAACACAGCAATCCTATGGCTACACCTTC
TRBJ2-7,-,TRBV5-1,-,CASSIQVSSYEQYF,TGCGCCAGCAGCATCCAGGTGAGCTCCTACGAGCAGTACTTC
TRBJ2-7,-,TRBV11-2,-,CASSLDSSYEQYF,TGTGCCAGCAGCCTGGACAGCTCCTACGAGCAGTACTTC
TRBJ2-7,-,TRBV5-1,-,CASSQSGRGSGASSYEQYF,TGCGCCAGCAGCCAGAGTGGCAGGGGATCGGGGGCCAGCTCCTACGAGCAGTACTTC
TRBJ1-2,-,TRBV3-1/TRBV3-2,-,CASSQAGYGNYGYTF,TGTGCCAGCAGCCAAGCGGGATATGGGAACTATGGCTACACCTTC
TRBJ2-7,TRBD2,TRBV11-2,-,CASSPRVAGGYEQYF,TGTGCCAGCAGCCCCCGGGTAGCGGGGGGCTACGAGCAGTACTTC
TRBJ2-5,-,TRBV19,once,CASSDRSGNQETQYF,TGTGCCAGTAGCGACAGGTCAGGAAACCAAGAGACCCAGTACTTC
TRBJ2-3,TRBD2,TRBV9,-,CASSAGGALTDTQYF,TGTGCCAGCAGCGCCGGGGGGGCCTTGACAGATACGCAGTATTTT
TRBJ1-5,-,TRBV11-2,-,CASSPGWNQPQHF,TGTGCCAGCAGCCCAGGGTGGAATCAGCCCCAGCATTTT
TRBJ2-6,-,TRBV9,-,CASSVAAYSGANVLTF,TGTGCCAGCAGCGTAGCAGCGTACTCTGGGGCCAACGTCCTGACTTTC
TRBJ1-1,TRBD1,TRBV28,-,CASSRGTANTEAFF,TGTGCCAGCAGCCGCGGGACAGCGAACACTGAAGCTTTCTTT
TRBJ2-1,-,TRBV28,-,CASSPGPYNEQFF,TGTGCCAGCAGTCCGGGACCGTACAATGAGCAGTTCTTC
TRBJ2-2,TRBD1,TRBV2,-,CASRDRVGAGELFF,TGTGCCAGCAGAGACAGGGTAGGGGCCGGGGAGCTGTTTTTT
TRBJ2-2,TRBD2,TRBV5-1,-,CASSQTSEPGAGELFF,TGCGCCAGCAGCCAAACTAGCGAGCCTGGGGCCGGGGAGCTGTTTTTT